This TCR beta chain was documented in a study of T cell responses to AZD1222 COVID-19 vaccine. To note about this clone: The antigen remains unidentified.

Produced via immunoSEQ multiplex PCR; TCRdb's table is partial and in-frame only. The sample carries some 100,000 clones, about 86% recorded once. Whole-study findings and limits: Clonal diversity was possibly underestimated, and the donors were mostly white British, with more females. Just a handful of AZD1222 recipients tested seropositive at baseline. None of the repertoires were sampled until the peak T cell response had passed. Unmutated variant regions are reportedly targeted by nearly half of spike-specific TCRs.

This clonotype originated in an adult in good health. The specimen was peripheral blood, collected on day 0 of AZD1222 vaccination.

Written as DNA, the CDR3 is TGTGCCAGTAGAAAAAAACCCGGGACAGGGGTCTTCAATCAGCCCCAGCATTTT. Its protein is CASRKKPGTGVFNQPQHF. This sequence joins TRBV19 and TRBJ1-5; 10 bases agree with TRBD1. Germline assignment: CDR1 LNHDA and CDR2 SQIVND (reference sequence). V was pared by 6 bases and J by 3 bases, with 14 bases of the junction left unmatched. CDR3 length: 18 amino acids. The variable domain in full, completed from reference TRBV19 and TRBJ1-5, reads DGGITQSPKYLFRKEGQNVTLSCEQNLNHDAMYWYRQDPGQGLRLIYYSQIVNDFQKGDIAEGYSVSREKKESFPLTVTSAQKNPTAFYLCASRKKPGTGVFNQPQHFGDGTRLSIL.